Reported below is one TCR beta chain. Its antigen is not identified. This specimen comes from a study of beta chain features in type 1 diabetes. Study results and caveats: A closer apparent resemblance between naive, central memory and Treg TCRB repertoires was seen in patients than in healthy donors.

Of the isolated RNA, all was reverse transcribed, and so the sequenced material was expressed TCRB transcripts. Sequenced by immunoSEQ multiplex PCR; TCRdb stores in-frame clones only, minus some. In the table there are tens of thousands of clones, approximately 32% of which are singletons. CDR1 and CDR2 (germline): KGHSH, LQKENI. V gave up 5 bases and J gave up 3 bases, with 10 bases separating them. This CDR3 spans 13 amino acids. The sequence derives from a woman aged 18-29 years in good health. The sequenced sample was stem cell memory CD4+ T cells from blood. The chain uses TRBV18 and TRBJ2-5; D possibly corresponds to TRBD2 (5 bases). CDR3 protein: CASSSGWEETQYF. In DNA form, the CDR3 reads TGTGCCAGCTCATCGGGGTGGGAAGAGACCCAGTACTTC.